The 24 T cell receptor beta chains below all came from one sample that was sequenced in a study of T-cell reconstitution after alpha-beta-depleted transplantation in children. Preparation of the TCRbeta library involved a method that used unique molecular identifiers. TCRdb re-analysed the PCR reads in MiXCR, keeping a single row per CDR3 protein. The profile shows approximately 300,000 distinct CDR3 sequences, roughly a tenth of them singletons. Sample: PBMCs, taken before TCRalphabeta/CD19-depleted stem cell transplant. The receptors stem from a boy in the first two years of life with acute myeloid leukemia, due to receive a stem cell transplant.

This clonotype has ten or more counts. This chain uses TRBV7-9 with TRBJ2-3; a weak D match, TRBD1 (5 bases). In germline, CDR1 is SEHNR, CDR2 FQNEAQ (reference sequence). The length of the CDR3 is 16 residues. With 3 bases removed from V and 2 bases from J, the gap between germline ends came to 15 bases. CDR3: CASSLPFAGPTDTQYF. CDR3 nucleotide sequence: TGTGCCAGCAGCTTGCCCTTTGCAGGGCCCACAGATACGCAGTATTTT. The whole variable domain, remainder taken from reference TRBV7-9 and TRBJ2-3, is DTGVSQNPRHKITKRGQNVTFRCDPISEHNRLYWYRQTLGQGPEFLTYFQNEAQLEKSRLLSDRFSAERPKGSFSTLEIQRTEQGDSAMYLCASSLPFAGPTDTQYFGPGTRLTVL.

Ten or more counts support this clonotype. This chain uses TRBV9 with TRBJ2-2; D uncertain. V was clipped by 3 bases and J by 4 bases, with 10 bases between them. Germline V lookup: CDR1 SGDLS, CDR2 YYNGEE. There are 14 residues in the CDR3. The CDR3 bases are TGTGCCAGCAGCGAGGACCTTCTCACCGGGGAGCTGTTTTTT. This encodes CASSEDLLTGELFF.

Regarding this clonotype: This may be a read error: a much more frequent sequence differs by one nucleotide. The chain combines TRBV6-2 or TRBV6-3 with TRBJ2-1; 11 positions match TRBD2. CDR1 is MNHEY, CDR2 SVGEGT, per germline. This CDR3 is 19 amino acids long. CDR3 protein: CAGSLSELAGVILGNEQFF. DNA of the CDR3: TGTGCCGGCAGTTTATCAGAACTAGCGGGAGTAATCCTTGGCAATGAGCAGTTCTTC.

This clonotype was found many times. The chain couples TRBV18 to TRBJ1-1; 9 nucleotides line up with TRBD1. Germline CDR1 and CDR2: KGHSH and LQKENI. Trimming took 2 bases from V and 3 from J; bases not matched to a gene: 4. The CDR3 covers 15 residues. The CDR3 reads CASSPIGTGHTEAFF. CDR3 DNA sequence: TGTGCCAGCTCACCAATTGGGACAGGGCACACTGAAGCTTTCTTT.

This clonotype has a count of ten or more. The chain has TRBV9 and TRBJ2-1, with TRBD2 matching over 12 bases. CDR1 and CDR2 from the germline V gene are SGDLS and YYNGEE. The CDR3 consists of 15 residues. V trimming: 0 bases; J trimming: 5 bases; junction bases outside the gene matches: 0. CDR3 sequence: CASSVGLAGDNEQFF. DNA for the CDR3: TGTGCCAGCAGCGTAGGACTAGCGGGAGACAATGAGCAGTTCTTC.

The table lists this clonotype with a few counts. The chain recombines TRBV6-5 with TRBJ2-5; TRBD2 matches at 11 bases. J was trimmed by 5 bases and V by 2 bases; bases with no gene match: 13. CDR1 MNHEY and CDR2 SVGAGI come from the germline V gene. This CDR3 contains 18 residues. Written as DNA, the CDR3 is TGTGCCAGCAGTTACGGAGCAATTAGCGGGGGGGTAGTGGAGACCCAGTACTTC. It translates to CASSYGAISGGVVETQYF.

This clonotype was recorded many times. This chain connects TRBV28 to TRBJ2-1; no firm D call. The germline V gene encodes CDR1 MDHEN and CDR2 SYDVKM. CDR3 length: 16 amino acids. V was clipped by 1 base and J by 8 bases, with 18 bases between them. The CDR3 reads CASSLLAGHLWDEQFF. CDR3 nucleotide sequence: TGTGCCAGCAGTTTATTGGCAGGCCACCTCTGGGATGAGCAGTTCTTC.

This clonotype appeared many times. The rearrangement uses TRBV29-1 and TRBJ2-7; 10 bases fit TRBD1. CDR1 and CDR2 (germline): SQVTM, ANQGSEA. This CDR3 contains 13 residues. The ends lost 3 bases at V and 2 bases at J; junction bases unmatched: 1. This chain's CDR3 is CSVETGGAYEQYF. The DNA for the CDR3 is TGCAGCGTTGAGACAGGGGGCGCCTACGAGCAGTACTTC.

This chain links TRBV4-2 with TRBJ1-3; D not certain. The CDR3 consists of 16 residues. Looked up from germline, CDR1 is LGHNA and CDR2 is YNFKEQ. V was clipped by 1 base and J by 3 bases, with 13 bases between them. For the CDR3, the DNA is TGTGCCAGCAGCCAAGCCGCGGGCTCCGTTGGAAACACCATATATTTT. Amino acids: CASSQAAGSVGNTIYF.

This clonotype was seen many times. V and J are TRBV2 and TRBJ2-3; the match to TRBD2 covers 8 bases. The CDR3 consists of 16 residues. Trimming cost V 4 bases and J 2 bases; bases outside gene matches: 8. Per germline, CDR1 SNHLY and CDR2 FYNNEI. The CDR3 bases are TGTGCCAGCAGTGTTGTCCAGCGGGGGAACACAGATACGCAGTATTTT. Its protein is CASSVVQRGNTDTQYF.

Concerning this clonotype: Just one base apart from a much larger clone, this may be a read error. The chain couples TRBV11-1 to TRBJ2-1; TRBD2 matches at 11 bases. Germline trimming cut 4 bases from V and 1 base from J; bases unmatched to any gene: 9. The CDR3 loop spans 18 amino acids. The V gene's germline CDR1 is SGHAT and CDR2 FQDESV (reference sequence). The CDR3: CASSSSLAGELSYNEQFF. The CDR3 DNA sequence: TGTGCCAGCAGCTCTTCACTAGCGGGGGAGCTTTCCTACAATGAGCAGTTCTTC.

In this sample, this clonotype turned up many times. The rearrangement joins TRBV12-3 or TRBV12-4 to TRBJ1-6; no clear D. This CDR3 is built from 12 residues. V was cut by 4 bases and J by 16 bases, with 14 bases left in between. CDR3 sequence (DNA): TGTGCCAGCAGTTCCAGGCGTCCCAAACTCCACTTT. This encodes CASSSRRPKLHF.

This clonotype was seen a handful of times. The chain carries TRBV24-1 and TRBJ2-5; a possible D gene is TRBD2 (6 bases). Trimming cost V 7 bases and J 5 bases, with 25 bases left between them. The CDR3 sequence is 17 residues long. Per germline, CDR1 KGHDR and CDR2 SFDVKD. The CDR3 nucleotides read TGTGCCACCAGCGGGGGACGGACCTCACTAGATTGGGAGACCCAGTACTTC. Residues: CATSGGRTSLDWETQYF.

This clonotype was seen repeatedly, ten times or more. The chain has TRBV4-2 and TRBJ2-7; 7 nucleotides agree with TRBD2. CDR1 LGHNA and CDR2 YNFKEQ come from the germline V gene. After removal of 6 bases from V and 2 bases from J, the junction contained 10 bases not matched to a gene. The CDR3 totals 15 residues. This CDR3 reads CASSGSGGITYEQYF. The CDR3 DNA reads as TGTGCCAGCAGTGGATCCGGGGGGATAACCTACGAGCAGTACTTC.

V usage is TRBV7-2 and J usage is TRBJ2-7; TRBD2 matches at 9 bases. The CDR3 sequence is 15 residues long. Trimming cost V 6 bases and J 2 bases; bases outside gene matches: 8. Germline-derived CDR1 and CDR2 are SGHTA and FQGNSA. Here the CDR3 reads CASSPSGTYPYEQYF. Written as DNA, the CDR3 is TGTGCCAGCAGTCCTAGCGGGACCTACCCCTACGAGCAGTACTTC.

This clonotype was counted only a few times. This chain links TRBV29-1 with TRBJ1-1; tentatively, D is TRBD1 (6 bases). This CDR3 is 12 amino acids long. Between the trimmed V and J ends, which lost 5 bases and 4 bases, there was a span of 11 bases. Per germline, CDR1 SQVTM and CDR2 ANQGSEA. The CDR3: CSVSSRGTEAFF. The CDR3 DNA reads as TGCAGCGTTTCGTCCAGGGGCACTGAAGCTTTCTTT.

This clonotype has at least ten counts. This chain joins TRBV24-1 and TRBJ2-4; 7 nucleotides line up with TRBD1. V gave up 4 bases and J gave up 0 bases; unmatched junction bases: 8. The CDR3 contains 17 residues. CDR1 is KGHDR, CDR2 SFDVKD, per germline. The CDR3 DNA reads TGTGCCACCAGTGACTCCGGAGAGGGGGCAGCCAAAAACATTCAGTACTTC. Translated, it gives CATSDSGEGAAKNIQYF.

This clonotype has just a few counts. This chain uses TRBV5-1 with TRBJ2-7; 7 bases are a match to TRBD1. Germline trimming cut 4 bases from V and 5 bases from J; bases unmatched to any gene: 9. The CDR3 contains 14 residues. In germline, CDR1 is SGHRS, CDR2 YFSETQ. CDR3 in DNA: TGCGCCAGCAGCCAGAGACAGGGAGATAACGAGCAGTACTTC. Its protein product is CASSQRQGDNEQYF.

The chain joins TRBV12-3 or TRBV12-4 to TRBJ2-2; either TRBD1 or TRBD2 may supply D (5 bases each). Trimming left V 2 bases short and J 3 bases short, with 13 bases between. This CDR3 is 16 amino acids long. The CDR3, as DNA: TGTGCCAGCAGTTTATCCCCGGGACCTGACACCGGGGAGCTGTTTTTT. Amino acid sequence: CASSLSPGPDTGELFF.

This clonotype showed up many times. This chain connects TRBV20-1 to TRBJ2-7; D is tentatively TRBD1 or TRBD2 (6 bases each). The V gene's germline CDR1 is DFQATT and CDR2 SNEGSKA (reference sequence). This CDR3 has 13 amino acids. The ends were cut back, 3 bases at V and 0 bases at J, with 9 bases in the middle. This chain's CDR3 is CSASGGFSYEQYF. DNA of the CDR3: TGCAGTGCTAGCGGGGGCTTCTCCTACGAGCAGTACTTC.

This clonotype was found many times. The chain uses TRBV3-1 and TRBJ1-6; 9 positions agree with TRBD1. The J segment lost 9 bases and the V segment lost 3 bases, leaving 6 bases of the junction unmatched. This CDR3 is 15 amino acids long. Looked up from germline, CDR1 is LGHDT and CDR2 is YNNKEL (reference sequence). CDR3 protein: CASSQDRGSGSPLHF. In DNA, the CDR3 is TGTGCCAGCAGCCAGGACAGGGGTTCCGGTTCACCCCTCCACTTT. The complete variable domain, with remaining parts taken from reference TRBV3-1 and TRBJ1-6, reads DTAVSQTPKYLVTQMGNDKSIKCEQNLGHDTMYWYKQDSKKFLKIMFSYNNKELIINETVPNRFSPKSPDKAHLNLHINSLELGDSAVYFCASSQDRGSGSPLHFGNGTRLTVT.

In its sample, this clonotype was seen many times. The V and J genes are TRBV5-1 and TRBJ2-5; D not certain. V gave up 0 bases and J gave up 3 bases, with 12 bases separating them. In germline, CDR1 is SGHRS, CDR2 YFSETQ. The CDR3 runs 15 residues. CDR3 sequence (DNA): TGCGCCAGCAGCTTGGGCCCCGCTTCGAAAGAGACCCAGTACTTC. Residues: CASSLGPASKETQYF.

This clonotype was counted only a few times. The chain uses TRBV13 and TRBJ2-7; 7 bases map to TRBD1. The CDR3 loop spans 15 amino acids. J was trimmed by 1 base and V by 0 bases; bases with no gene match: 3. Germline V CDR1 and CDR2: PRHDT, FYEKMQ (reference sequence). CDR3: CASSLGLGQSYEQYF. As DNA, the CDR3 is TGTGCCAGCAGCTTAGGCCTGGGACAGTCCTACGAGCAGTACTTC. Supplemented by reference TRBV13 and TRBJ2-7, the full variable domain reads AAGVIQSPRHLIKEKRETATLKCYPIPRHDTVYWYQQGPGQDPQFLISFYEKMQSDKGSIPDRFSAQQFSDYHSELNMSSLELGDSALYFCASSLGLGQSYEQYFGPGTRLTVT.

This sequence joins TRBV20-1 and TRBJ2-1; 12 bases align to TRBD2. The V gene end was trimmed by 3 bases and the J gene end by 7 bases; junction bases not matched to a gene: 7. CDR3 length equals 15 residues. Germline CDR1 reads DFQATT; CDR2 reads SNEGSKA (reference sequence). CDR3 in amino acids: CSARVLAGGFNEQFF. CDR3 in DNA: TGCAGTGCTAGGGTACTAGCGGGGGGTTTTAATGAGCAGTTCTTC.